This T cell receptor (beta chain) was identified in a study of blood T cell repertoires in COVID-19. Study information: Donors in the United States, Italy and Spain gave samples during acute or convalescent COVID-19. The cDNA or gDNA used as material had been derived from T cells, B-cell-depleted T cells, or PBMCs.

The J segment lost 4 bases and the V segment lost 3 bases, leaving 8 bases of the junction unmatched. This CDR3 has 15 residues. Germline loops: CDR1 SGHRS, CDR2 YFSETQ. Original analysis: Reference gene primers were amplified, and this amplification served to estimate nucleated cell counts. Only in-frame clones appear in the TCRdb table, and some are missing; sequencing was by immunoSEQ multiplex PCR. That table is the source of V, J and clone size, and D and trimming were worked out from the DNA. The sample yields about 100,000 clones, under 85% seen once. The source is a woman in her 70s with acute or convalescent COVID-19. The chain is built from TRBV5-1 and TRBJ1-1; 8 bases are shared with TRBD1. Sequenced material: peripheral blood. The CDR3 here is CASSSGQVGGTEAFF. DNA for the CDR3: TGCGCCAGCAGCTCGGGACAGGTTGGGGGCACTGAAGCTTTCTTT.